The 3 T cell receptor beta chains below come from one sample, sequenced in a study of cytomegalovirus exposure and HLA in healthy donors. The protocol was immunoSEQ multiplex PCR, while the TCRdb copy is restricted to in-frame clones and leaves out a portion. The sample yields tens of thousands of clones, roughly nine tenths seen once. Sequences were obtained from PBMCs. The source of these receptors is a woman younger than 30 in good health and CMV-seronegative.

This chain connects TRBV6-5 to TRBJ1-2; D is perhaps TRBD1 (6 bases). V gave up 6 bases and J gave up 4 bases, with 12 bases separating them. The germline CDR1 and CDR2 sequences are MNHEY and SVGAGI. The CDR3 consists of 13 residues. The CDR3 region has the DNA TGTGCCAGCAGAAGAGACAGGCTCTATGGCTACACCTTC. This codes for CASRRDRLYGYTF.

The DNA of the CDR3 is TGTGCCAGCAGCCCCTTTGGGGCGGGAGAGTGGGCCGGGGAGCTGTTTTTT. This gives the protein CASSPFGAGEWAGELFF. The V and J genes are TRBV7-2 and TRBJ2-2; 7 bases map to TRBD2. The CDR3 has 17 amino acids. Germline CDR1 reads SGHTA; CDR2 reads FQGNSA. Unmatched junction bases numbered 15, after V lost 5 bases and J lost 6 bases. Full variable domain (remainder filled in from reference TRBV7-2 and TRBJ2-2): GAGVSQSPSNKVTEKGKDVELRCDPISGHTALYWYRQSLGQGLEFLIYFQGNSAPDKSGLPSDRFSAERTGGSVSTLTIQRTQQEDSAVYLCASSPFGAGEWAGELFFGEGSRLTVL.

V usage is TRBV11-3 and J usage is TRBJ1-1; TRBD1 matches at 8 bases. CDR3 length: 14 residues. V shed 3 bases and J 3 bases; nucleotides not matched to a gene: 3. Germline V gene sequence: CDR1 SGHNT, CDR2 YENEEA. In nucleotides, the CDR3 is TGTGCCAGCAGCTTTAACAGGGGGGACACTGAAGCTTTCTTT. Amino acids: CASSFNRGDTEAFF.